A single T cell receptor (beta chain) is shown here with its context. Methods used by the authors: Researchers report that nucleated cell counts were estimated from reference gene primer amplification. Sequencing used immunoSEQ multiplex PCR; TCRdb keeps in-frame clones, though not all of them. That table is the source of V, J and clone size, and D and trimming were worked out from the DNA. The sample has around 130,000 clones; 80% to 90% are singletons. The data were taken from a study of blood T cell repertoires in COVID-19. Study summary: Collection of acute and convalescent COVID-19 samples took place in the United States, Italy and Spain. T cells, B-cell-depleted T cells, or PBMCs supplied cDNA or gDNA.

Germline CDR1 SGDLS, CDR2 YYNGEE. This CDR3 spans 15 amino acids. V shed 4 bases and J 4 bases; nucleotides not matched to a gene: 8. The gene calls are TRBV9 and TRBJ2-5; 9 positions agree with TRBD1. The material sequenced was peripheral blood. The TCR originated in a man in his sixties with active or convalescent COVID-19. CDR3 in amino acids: CASSTRTGEGETQYF. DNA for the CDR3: TGTGCCAGCAGCACCCGGACAGGGGAAGGAGAGACCCAGTACTTC.